This TCR beta chain originates from a study of blood T cell repertoires in COVID-19. The table came from immunoSEQ multiplex PCR; TCRdb's copy has only in-frame clones and leaves some out. Of more than 250,000 clones in the sample, 85% to 90% were seen once. Germline-derived CDR1 and CDR2 are SGHRS and YFSETQ. The CDR3 length is 14 residues. V dropped 2 bases and J dropped 8; count of bases not matched to a gene: 7. The sample consisted of PBMCs or T cells enriched from blood (not recorded which). The clonotype was recovered from a woman younger than 35 who had recovered from COVID-19. The rearrangement joins TRBV5-1 to TRBJ1-2, with 9 positions matching TRBD1. The CDR3 reads CASSLTGGARGYTF. The CDR3 DNA reads TGCGCCAGCAGCTTAACAGGGGGCGCTCGGGGCTACACCTTC.